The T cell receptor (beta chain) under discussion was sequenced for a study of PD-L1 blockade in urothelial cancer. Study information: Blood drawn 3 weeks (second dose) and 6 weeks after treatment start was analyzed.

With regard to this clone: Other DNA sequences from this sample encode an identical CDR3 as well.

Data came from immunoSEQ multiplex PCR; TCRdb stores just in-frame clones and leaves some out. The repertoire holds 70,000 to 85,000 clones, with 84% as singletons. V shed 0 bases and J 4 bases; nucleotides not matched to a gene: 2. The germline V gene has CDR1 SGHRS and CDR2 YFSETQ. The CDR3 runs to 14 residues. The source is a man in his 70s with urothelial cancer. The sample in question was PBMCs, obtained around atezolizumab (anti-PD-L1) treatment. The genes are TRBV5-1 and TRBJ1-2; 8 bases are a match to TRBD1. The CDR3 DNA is TGCGCCAGCAGCTTGGAGGGACAGGCCTATGGCTACACCTTC. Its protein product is CASSLEGQAYGYTF.